This entry lists 28 T cell receptor beta chains sequenced from one sample in a study of T cell responses to AZD1222 COVID-19 vaccine. TCRdb's table, derived via immunoSEQ multiplex PCR, lists solely in-frame clones and lacks some. The sample contains about 110,000 clones, approximately 90% of which appear only once. The sequenced sample was peripheral blood, obtained 28 days after the second AZD1222 dose. All receptors come from an adult who received the AZD1222 COVID-19 vaccine.

This chain connects TRBV7-2 to TRBJ2-3; D is tentatively TRBD1 or TRBD2 (7 bases each). The CDR3 consists of 15 residues. Trimming pared 5 bases from V and 7 bases from J, leaving 19 bases between. Germline values: CDR1 SGHTA, CDR2 FQGNSA. CDR3 sequence reads: CASSARQGGGNTQYF. The CDR3, as DNA: TGTGCCAGCAGCGCCCGACAGGGAGGGGGAAATACGCAGTATTTT.

This chain connects TRBV18 to TRBJ1-3; perhaps TRBD1 as D (6 bases). Germline V gene data show CDR1 as KGHSH and CDR2 as LQKENI. The CDR3 totals 16 residues. V lost 3 bases and J lost 4, with 16 bases in between. DNA for the CDR3: TGTGCCAGCTCACCCCCAGGGGCCCCTTCGGGAAACACCATATATTTT. Protein: CASSPPGAPSGNTIYF.

This clone was counted only a few times. The CDR3 sequence: CASSLYSELEKLFF. As DNA, the CDR3 is TGTGCCAGCAGCTTATACAGCGAGCTTGAAAAACTGTTTTTT. The chain employs TRBV11-3 and TRBJ1-4; D remains ambiguous. V was pared by 2 bases and J by 7 bases, with 11 bases between. The CDR3 covers 14 residues. Germline V gene lookup returns CDR1 SGHNT and CDR2 YENEEA.

DNA for the CDR3: TGTGCCACCAGTGAAAAGAAGGCAGCTTCCTACAATGAGCAGTTCTTC. Translation gives CATSEKKAASYNEQFF. This chain uses TRBV24-1 with TRBJ2-1; D uncertain. The CDR3 covers 16 residues. Between the trimmed V and J ends, which lost 4 bases and 1 base, there was a span of 13 bases. The V gene's germline CDR1 is KGHDR and CDR2 SFDVKD.

The chain is built from TRBV11-2 and TRBJ1-1; no clear D. The CDR3 length is 11 residues. The germline CDR1 and CDR2 sequences are SGHAT and FQNNGV. Between the trimmed V and J ends, which lost 1 base and 7 bases, there was a span of 4 bases. The CDR3 nucleotides read TGTGCCAGCAGCTTAGGCAGTGAAGCTTTCTTT. It translates to CASSLGSEAFF.

This clone was recorded a few times. As DNA, the CDR3 is TGTGCCAGCAGCTTAGTGGCAGGGGTGGCAACTAATGAAAAACTGTTTTTT. It specifies CASSLVAGVATNEKLFF. The chain links TRBV11-2 to TRBJ1-4, with D possibly being TRBD1 (6 bases). CDR1 and CDR2 from the germline V gene are SGHAT and FQNNGV. The V end was cut by 1 base, the J end by 0 bases, with 12 bases between. The CDR3 covers 17 residues.

In DNA form, the CDR3 reads TGTGCCAGCAGCCAAACACGGCGAAGCTCTGGAAACACCATATATTTT. Its translation is CASSQTRRSSGNTIYF. This rearrangement joins TRBV4-2 to TRBJ1-3; unclear D gene. V was cut by 2 bases and J by 0 bases, with 11 bases left in between. Germline assignment: CDR1 LGHNA and CDR2 YNFKEQ. The CDR3 covers 16 residues.

The chain couples TRBV5-1 to TRBJ2-5; 8 positions agree with TRBD1. The V segment lost 4 bases and the J segment 2 bases; nucleotides outside the gene matches: 4. Germline loops: CDR1 SGHRS, CDR2 YFSETQ. The CDR3 extends over 14 amino acids. Here the CDR3 reads CASSVNRGQETQYF. The CDR3 DNA reads TGCGCCAGCAGCGTAAACAGGGGGCAAGAGACCCAGTACTTC.

The rearrangement uses TRBV15 and TRBJ1-2, with TRBD1 matching over 7 bases. Germline V gives CDR1 LNHNV, CDR2 YYDKDF (reference sequence). Trimming cost V 9 bases and J 5 bases; bases outside gene matches: 6. The CDR3 covers 12 residues. CDR3 nucleotide sequence: TGTGCCACTGGGGGACAGTTTTATGGCTACACCTTC. It specifies CATGGQFYGYTF.

V gene TRBV28 combines with J gene TRBJ1-1; 7 positions match TRBD1. The CDR3 totals 12 residues. The V gene's germline CDR1 is MDHEN and CDR2 SYDVKM. V trimming: 8 bases; J trimming: 5 bases; junction bases outside the gene matches: 5. In DNA, the CDR3 is TGTGCCAGCCGAGGGGGCGAGACTGAAGCTTTCTTT. This codes for CASRGGETEAFF.

The chain has TRBV2 and TRBJ2-5, with D maybe TRBD1 (6 bases). There are 14 residues in the CDR3. The germline V gene has CDR1 SNHLY and CDR2 FYNNEI. Trimming pared 6 bases from V and 6 bases from J, leaving 17 bases between. CDR3 bases: TGTGCCAGCAGCAGGACAGAAAATCAAAAGACCCAGTACTTC. It codes for CASSRTENQKTQYF.

The chain carries TRBV27 and TRBJ1-1; TRBD1 matches at 7 bases. Germline CDR1 MNHEY, CDR2 SMNVEV (reference sequence). V shed 4 bases and J 1 base; nucleotides not matched to a gene: 3. The CDR3 loop spans 14 amino acids. CDR3 protein: CASSWDRQNTEAFF. The CDR3 region has the DNA TGTGCCAGCAGTTGGGACAGACAGAACACTGAAGCTTTCTTT.

V gene TRBV4-2 combines with J gene TRBJ1-4; 8 nucleotides match TRBD1. This CDR3 spans 16 amino acids. Germline V gene data show CDR1 as LGHNA and CDR2 as YNFKEQ. V was clipped by 0 bases and J by 4 bases; unmatched bases: 4. In DNA, the CDR3 is TGTGCCAGCAGCCAAGATCCGGACAGGGTTAATGAAAAACTGTTTTTT. It codes for CASSQDPDRVNEKLFF.

The rearrangement links TRBV3-1 (or the pseudogene TRBV3-2) to TRBJ1-5; a weak D match, TRBD1 (5 bases). Germline V gene lookup returns CDR1 LGHDT and CDR2 YNNKEL (reference sequence). The CDR3 length is 14 residues. Deletions cut 3 bases from V and 3 bases from J, with 9 bases between. CDR3 sequence reads: CASSHDRYNQPQHF. The CDR3 DNA reads as TGTGCCAGCAGCCATGACAGATACAATCAGCCCCAGCATTTT.

In this sample, this clone turned up once. The chain employs TRBV5-1 and TRBJ2-1; weak D call: TRBD2 (6 bases). CDR1 and CDR2 (germline): SGHRS, YFSETQ. CDR3 length: 15 residues. Trimming removed 0 bases from V and 8 bases from J, with 15 bases in between. In DNA, the CDR3 is TGCGCCAGCAGCTTGGCGGCGGAGGGAGTCGATGAGCAGTTCTTC. Translated, it gives CASSLAAEGVDEQFF.

This clone was seen just once. V and J are TRBV28 and TRBJ2-7; D unresolved. V lost 3 bases, J lost 5 bases, and 11 bases lay in between. CDR1 is MDHEN, CDR2 SYDVKM, per germline. The CDR3 extends over 13 amino acids. The CDR3 nucleotides read TGTGCCAGCAGTTTGGGCCCGTTGGACGAGCAGTACTTC. Translation gives CASSLGPLDEQYF.

J is TRBJ2-2 and V is TRBV25-1, with D possibly TRBD1 on 5 matching bases. Per germline, CDR1 MGHDK and CDR2 SYGVNS. The V gene lost 2 bases and the J gene lost 7 bases, with 11 bases spanning the gap. There are 14 residues in the CDR3. CDR3 protein: CASSEQGSSGELFF. The CDR3 DNA reads TGTGCCAGCAGTGAACAGGGTAGCAGCGGGGAGCTGTTTTTT.

This chain uses TRBV28 with TRBJ2-7, with D perhaps TRBD1 (5 bases). CDR1 MDHEN and CDR2 SYDVKM come from the germline V gene. The CDR3 totals 11 residues. V gave up 9 bases and J gave up 4 bases, with 10 bases separating them. DNA of the CDR3: TGTGCCAGTCTAAGGGGTTACGAGCAGTACTTC. Residues: CASLRGYEQYF.

The chain joins TRBV4-2 to TRBJ2-3; TRBD2 might be the D (7 bases). The CDR3 has 16 amino acids. The V and J ends lost 4 bases and 0 bases respectively, with 14 bases between them. Per the germline V gene, CDR1 is LGHNA and CDR2 is YNFKEQ. The CDR3 DNA sequence: TGTGCCAGCAGCCGGGAGGGGGGAATCAGCACAGATACGCAGTATTTT. Its protein is CASSREGGISTDTQYF.

This clone was found a few times. The chain links TRBV19 to TRBJ2-2, with TRBD2 matching over 8 bases. Germline V CDR1 and CDR2: LNHDA, SQIVND (reference sequence). The CDR3 spans 19 residues. The V and J ends lost 4 bases and 1 base, in that order; junction bases with no gene match: 14. CDR3 sequence: CASSNVFRGGLLNTGELFF. The DNA for the CDR3 is TGTGCCAGTAGTAACGTTTTTCGGGGGGGATTATTGAACACCGGGGAGCTGTTTTTT.

The chain joins TRBV28 to TRBJ2-3, with D maybe TRBD1 (5 bases). The CDR3 has 21 amino acids. The germline gives CDR1 MDHEN, CDR2 SYDVKM. The germline V and J ends were trimmed by 7 bases and 3 bases, with 35 bases remaining between them. The CDR3 nucleotides are TGTGCCAGCACCCTCTCTACCCGAATCCAACAACCAGGGTTGGGAACAGATACGCAGTATTTT. It is translated as CASTLSTRIQQPGLGTDTQYF. Supplemented by reference TRBV28 and TRBJ2-3, the full variable domain reads DVKVTQSSRYLVKRTGEKVFLECVQDMDHENMFWYRQDPGLGLRLIYFSYDVKMKEKGDIPEGYSVSREKKERFSLILESASTNQTSMYLCASTLSTRIQQPGLGTDTQYFGPGTRLTVL.

The chain employs TRBV5-1 and TRBJ1-1; 8 bases line up with TRBD1. V shed 4 bases, J shed 1 base, and the junction held 6 bases outside the gene matches. Germline CDR1 SGHRS, CDR2 YFSETQ. This CDR3 comprises 15 residues. The CDR3 DNA is TGCGCCAGCAGCCGACAGGGGCAGGGGAACACTGAAGCTTTCTTT. It is translated as CASSRQGQGNTEAFF. Filled out from reference TRBV5-1 and TRBJ1-1, the complete variable domain reads KAGVTQTPRYLIKTRGQQVTLSCSPISGHRSVSWYQQTPGQGLQFLFEYFSETQRNKGNFPGRFSGRQFSNSRSEMNVSTLELGDSALYLCASSRQGQGNTEAFFGQGTRLTVV.

The rearrangement links TRBV5-1 to TRBJ2-7; 7 positions agree with TRBD2. The CDR3 totals 15 residues. CDR1 is SGHRS and CDR2 is YFSETQ in the germline V gene. V gave up 4 bases and J gave up 3 bases; unmatched junction bases: 10. CDR3: CASSPGAAGNYEQYF. The DNA of the CDR3 is TGCGCCAGCAGCCCCGGCGCAGCGGGGAACTACGAGCAGTACTTC.

J is TRBJ2-1 and V is TRBV3-1 (or the pseudogene TRBV3-2); no clear D gene. Between the trimmed V and J ends, which lost 2 bases and 0 bases, there was a span of 11 bases. The CDR3 covers 16 residues. Germline CDR1 LGHDT, CDR2 YNNKEL (reference sequence). The CDR3 protein is CASSQLRLNSYNEQFF. DNA for the CDR3: TGTGCCAGCAGCCAACTCCGACTCAACTCCTACAATGAGCAGTTCTTC.

The chain joins TRBV19 to TRBJ2-2; no clear D gene. This CDR3 has 15 residues. V was cut by 3 bases and J by 4 bases, with 12 bases left in between. In germline, CDR1 is LNHDA, CDR2 SQIVND (reference sequence). The CDR3 loop reads CASSMSAPVTGELFF. Written as DNA, the CDR3 is TGTGCCAGTAGTATGTCAGCTCCCGTCACCGGGGAGCTGTTTTTT. Based on the CDR3 plus reference TRBV19 and TRBJ2-2, the full variable domain is DGGITQSPKYLFRKEGQNVTLSCEQNLNHDAMYWYRQDPGQGLRLIYYSQIVNDFQKGDIAEGYSVSREKKESFPLTVTSAQKNPTAFYLCASSMSAPVTGELFFGEGSRLTVL.

V usage is TRBV5-1 and J usage is TRBJ2-7; 8 positions agree with TRBD1. This CDR3 region has 15 residues. Per the germline V gene, CDR1 is SGHRS and CDR2 is YFSETQ. V lost 3 bases, J lost 8 bases, and 13 bases stayed unmatched. In DNA form, the CDR3 reads TGCGCCAGCAGCTCATCACAGGGGGAGACGGGCCAGCAGTACTTC. Translating gives CASSSSQGETGQQYF.

The chain couples TRBV27 to TRBJ2-6; 8 nucleotides align to TRBD1. V lost 5 bases to trimming and J lost 2 bases; unmatched junction nucleotides: 5. The CDR3 consists of 16 residues. Germline V gives CDR1 MNHEY, CDR2 SMNVEV (reference sequence). CDR3 bases: TGTGCCAGCAGTCGACAACAGGGGGCTGGGGCCAACGTCCTGACTTTC. Translating gives CASSRQQGAGANVLTF.

J is TRBJ2-1 and V is TRBV3-1 (or the pseudogene TRBV3-2), with unresolved D. This CDR3 is built from 15 residues. Germline lookup yields CDR1 LGHDT and CDR2 YNNKEL (reference sequence). Trimming removed 0 bases at V and 11 bases at J, with 17 bases between. CDR3 bases: TGTGCCAGCAGCCAAGACGATGGAATTATGGCAAAGCAGTTCTTC. The encoded protein is CASSQDDGIMAKQFF.